The clone carrying this T cell receptor beta chain was observed at least ten times. The sample originates from a study of T cells after yellow fever vaccination. Study-level findings and limits: Post-booster samples contained most primary-vaccination clones (more than 95% CD4, around 90% CD8).

TCRdb used MiXCR to reprocess the 5' RACE reads, holding one entry per CDR3 protein. The repertoire has tens of thousands of distinct CDR3 sequences, 3.4% of them found once; the top ten carry 0.75% to 1%. The CDR3 sequence is 15 residues long. The germline gives CDR1 SQVTM, CDR2 ANQGSEA. The germline V and J ends were trimmed by 0 bases and 3 bases, with 14 bases remaining between them. Sequencing used PBMCs, either bulk or a sorted T-cell subset (CD4+, CD8+, memory, or dextramer-sorted; not recorded which), obtained more than 40 days after the first yellow fever vaccination. V usage is TRBV29-1 and J usage is TRBJ1-1; a possible D gene is TRBD1 (6 bases). The sequence was collected from a man between 18 and 29 years old who received the YFV17D yellow fever vaccine. CDR3 DNA: TGCAGCGTTGAAGAAGGGGGGCGTGGGGACACTGAAGCTTTCTTT. It translates to CSVEEGGRGDTEAFF.